One sample yielded the 3 T cell receptor beta chains listed below, sequenced in a study of identical twins. TCRdb redid the calling of the 5' RACE reads with MiXCR, one entry per CDR3 protein. The data hold about 340,000 distinct CDR3 sequences, with about 10% observed a single time. The sample consisted of naive T cells sorted from blood. The receptors derive from a woman aged 50 to 60 in good health.

A few counts support this clonotype. The rearrangement joins TRBV20-1 to TRBJ1-6; D gene unclear. Trimming cost V 1 base and J 18 bases, with 16 bases left between them. The germline gives CDR1 DFQATT, CDR2 SNEGSKA (reference sequence). CDR3 length: 12 residues. The chain's CDR3 is CSARASRAAPHF. The CDR3 nucleotides are TGCAGTGCTAGAGCTTCGAGGGCGGCCCCCCACTTT.

The table lists this clonotype with a few counts. This rearrangement joins TRBV14 to TRBJ2-1, with D possibly matching TRBD2 (6 bases). Germline V gives CDR1 SGHDN, CDR2 FVKESK. V was pared by 4 bases and J by 2 bases, with 12 bases between. The CDR3 spans 15 residues. CDR3 loop: CASSRRVGTYNEQFF. DNA for the CDR3: TGTGCCAGCAGCCGGAGGGTGGGGACCTACAATGAGCAGTTCTTC.

This clonotype was seen a handful of times. The V and J genes are TRBV11-2 and TRBJ2-7; 8 bases are shared with TRBD2. Losses at the gene ends were 0 bases for V and 7 bases for J; bases not matched to a gene: 8. CDR1 is SGHAT, CDR2 FQNNGV, per germline. The CDR3 has 15 residues. CDR3 DNA: TGTGCCAGCAGCTTAGAGGCTAGCGGGTGGCAGGAGCAGTACTTC. Its translation: CASSLEASGWQEQYF. Based on the CDR3 plus reference TRBV11-2 and TRBJ2-7, the full variable domain is EAGVAQSPRYKIIEKRQSVAFWCNPISGHATLYWYQQILGQGPKLLIQFQNNGVVDDSQLPKDRFSAERLKGVDSTLKIQPAKLEDSAVYLCASSLEASGWQEQYFGPGTRLTVT.